This T cell receptor (beta chain) was obtained from a study of cytomegalovirus exposure and HLA in healthy donors. Study results and limitations: TCR beta chain V- and J-gene trimming was linked, in a later analysis, to a missense variant in DCLRE1C. In vitro checks showed that a few CMV-associated chains really do target CMV antigens.

The CDR3 has 14 amino acids. Trimming at V came to 6 bases and at J to 5 bases, leaving 8 bases not matched to a gene. Germline V CDR1 and CDR2: MNHNS, SASEGT. The primer mix had 60 Vbeta and 13 Jbeta primers. How the authors handled the data: A follow-up analysis tallied around 80 million unique TCR beta chains, roughly 11 million shared. Clones were sequenced by immunoSEQ multiplex PCR, and TCRdb holds only the in-frame ones, with some missing. The DNA gave D and trimming, while V, J and clone size come from that table. The sample consists of 90,000 to 140,000 clones, approximately 80% of them appearing once. Although they were nominally healthy when sampled, donors likely had unrecorded immune exposures. A word on this clone: What it binds is unknown.

The sample taken for sequencing was PBMCs. The origin of this receptor is a man aged 30-40 years in good health and CMV-seronegative. The chain is built from TRBV6-1 and TRBJ1-2; 8 bases are a match to TRBD1. The DNA for the CDR3 is TGTGCCAGCAGAACAGGGGGGGGAAATTATGGCTACACCTTC. Its protein product is CASRTGGGNYGYTF.